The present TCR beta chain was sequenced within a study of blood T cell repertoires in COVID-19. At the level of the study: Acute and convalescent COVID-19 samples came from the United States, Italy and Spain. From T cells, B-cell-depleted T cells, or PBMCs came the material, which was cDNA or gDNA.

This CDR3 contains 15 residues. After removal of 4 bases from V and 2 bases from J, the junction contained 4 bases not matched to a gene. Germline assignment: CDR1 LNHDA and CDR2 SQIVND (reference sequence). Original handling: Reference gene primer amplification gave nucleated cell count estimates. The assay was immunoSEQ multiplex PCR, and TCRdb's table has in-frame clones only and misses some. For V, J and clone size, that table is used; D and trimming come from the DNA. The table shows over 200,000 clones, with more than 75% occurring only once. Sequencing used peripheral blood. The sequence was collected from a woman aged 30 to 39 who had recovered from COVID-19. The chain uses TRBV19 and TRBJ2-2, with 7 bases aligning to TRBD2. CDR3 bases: TGTGCCAGTAGTAAGGGAGGGATCAACACCGGGGAGCTGTTTTTT. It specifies CASSKGGINTGELFF.